This T cell receptor (beta chain) was identified in a study of cytomegalovirus exposure and HLA in healthy donors. Study-level points and caveats: Associated with HLA alleles at 0.05 false discovery rate in a later analysis were some 18,000 TCR beta sequences. Likely technical artifact: a cluster of highly shared sequence variants.

On this clone itself: Its antigen is not identified.

In the PCR, 60 Vbeta and 13 Jbeta primers were used. Sequencing used immunoSEQ multiplex PCR; TCRdb keeps in-frame clones, though not all of them. The table includes over 110,000 clones, about three quarters detected once. V lost 2 bases, J lost 0 bases, and 14 bases stayed unmatched. Germline CDR1 KGHSH, CDR2 LQKENI. The CDR3 is 21 residues long. The sequencing sample was made of PBMCs. The rearrangement uses TRBV18 and TRBJ2-6; 9 nucleotides match TRBD1. This clonotype was obtained from a male donor in good health and CMV-seropositive. The CDR3 loop reads CASSPGSPGTGYYSGANVLTF. CDR3 coding DNA: TGTGCCAGCTCACCAGGTTCCCCCGGGACAGGGTATTACTCTGGGGCCAACGTCCTGACTTTC.